A selection of T cell receptor beta chains follows, all from one sample in a study of vaccination effects on CD4 cells after COVID-19. No antigens are known for them. Measured with immunoSEQ multiplex PCR; TCRdb has only the in-frame clones, and not every one. The sample lists 42,000 or so clones, approximately 72% occurring once. The sample in question was CD4+ T cells from PBMCs cultured without peptide, obtained after COVID-19 vaccination. The origin of the receptors is a human donor who received a COVID-19 vaccine. CDR3s include the opening cysteine and the closing phenylalanine or tryptophan. The D gene is left open where the match is weak. Part of the rows lack a size; the others show once, few, many or a class for expanded clones.

. TRBJ2-1 once TRBV4-1 CASSHLQGNNEQFF TGCGCCAGCAGCCATCTACAGGGAAACAATGAGCAGTTCTTC
. TRBJ2-5 . TRBV18 CASSPASETQYF TGTGCCAGCTCACCAGCCTCAGAGACCCAGTACTTC
TRBD2 TRBJ2-5 . TRBV7-7 CASSLSPSGQETQYF TGTGCCAGCAGCTTATCTCCTAGCGGCCAAGAGACCCAGTACTTC
. TRBJ2-5 few TRBV7-9 CASSRLLPVYQETQYF TGTGCCAGCAGCCGTCTTCTTCCAGTGTACCAAGAGACCCAGTACTTC
TRBD2 TRBJ2-1 . TRBV3-1/TRBV3-2 CASSQEGLAGMNEQFF TGTGCCAGCAGCCAAGAGGGACTAGCGGGGATGAATGAGCAGTTCTTC
TRBD1 TRBJ1-2 . TRBV15 CATSSGLQGVDYGYTF TGTGCCACCAGCAGCGGATTGCAGGGGGTCGACTATGGCTACACCTTC
. TRBJ1-2 . TRBV5-1 CASSPRDARGYTF TGCGCCAGCAGCCCCCGGGACGCCCGTGGCTACACCTTC
. TRBJ2-1 . TRBV5-1 CASSALRPEPQFF TGCGCCAGCAGCGCGCTTAGACCCGAGCCGCAGTTCTTC
. TRBJ2-1 . TRBV30 CAWSGLRLGEQFF TGTGCCTGGAGTGGTTTACGATTAGGGGAGCAGTTCTTC
. TRBJ1-2 . TRBV4-1 CASSQTGGGGNYGYTF TGCGCCAGCAGCCAAACGGGAGGAGGGGGTAACTATGGCTACACCTTC
. TRBJ1-4 . TRBV30 CAWSVLGVEKLFF TGTGCCTGGAGTGTATTGGGAGTTGAAAAACTGTTTTTT
. TRBJ2-3 . TRBV11-2 CASSPGLTDTQYF TGTGCCAGCAGCCCGGGACTCACAGATACGCAGTATTTT
. TRBJ2-1 . TRBV13 CASSEPPDNNEQFF TGTGCCAGCAGCGAACCCCCCGACAACAATGAGCAGTTCTTC
. TRBJ1-2 . TRBV18 CASSPPGDYGYTF TGTGCCAGCTCACCCCCAGGGGACTATGGCTACACCTTC
. TRBJ1-2 . TRBV18 CASSPGEEGFGGYTF TGTGCCAGCTCACCGGGGGAAGAAGGGTTCGGAGGCTACACCTTC
. TRBJ1-2 few TRBV2 CASSEAGVSGYTF TGTGCCAGCAGTGAAGCGGGAGTAAGCGGCTACACCTTC
. TRBJ1-1 few TRBV6-5 CASRRQQNTEAFF TGTGCCAGCCGACGACAGCAGAACACTGAAGCTTTCTTT
TRBD2 TRBJ2-3 . TRBV19 CASSIPGTSGRRDTQYF TGTGCCAGTAGTATCCCCGGGACTAGCGGGAGGCGCGATACGCAGTATTTT
. TRBJ1-5 . TRBV6-5 CASSYPNVASNQPQHF TGTGCCAGCAGTTACCCGAATGTAGCTAGCAATCAGCCCCAGCATTTT